A selection of T cell receptor beta chains follows, all from one sample in a study of T cells in Graves' hyperthyroidism and ophthalmopathy. TCRdb ran MiXCR on the multiplex PCR reads and lists one entry per CDR3 protein. The top ten clones hold roughly 49% of a sample with approximately 330,000 distinct CDR3 sequences, roughly 20% of them seen once. Sequenced input: blood. The receptors shown here come from a woman between 50 and 59 years old with Graves' hyperthyroidism. The CDR3 runs from the conserved cysteine through the conserved F or W.

J	V	CDR3
TRBJ1-4	TRBV20-1	CSAREGLQDGKLFF
TRBJ2-2	TRBV13	CASSLQPGTSVGELFF
TRBJ2-1	TRBV3-1	CASSQRTINEQFF
TRBJ1-5	TRBV2	CASSEEVRVEYSNQPQHF
TRBJ2-5	TRBV2	CASSDQAGRQETQYF
TRBJ2-3	TRBV5-1	CASSLARLGEPQYF
TRBJ1-6	TRBV18	CASSPQTGDYNSPLHF
TRBJ2-5	TRBV7-2	CASMEGGSGETQYF
TRBJ2-7	TRBV2	CASGAYEQYF
TRBJ2-6	TRBV19	CASARAHSGANVLTF
TRBJ2-1	TRBV7-7	CASSDRLEMEQFF
TRBJ1-2	TRBV7-9	CASSFRPFDGYTF
TRBJ2-1	TRBV28	CASIAGAFYNEQFF
TRBJ1-1	TRBV20-1	CSVKRDPEAFF
TRBJ1-1	TRBV5-8	CASSLGGTGSEAFF
TRBJ1-6	TRBV12-3/TRBV12-4	CASSHFGDSPLHF
TRBJ1-3	TRBV4-1	CASSQVKIRGSGNTIYF
TRBJ2-3	TRBV28	CASNSNPYIGGRSAQYF
TRBJ2-1	TRBV7-9	CASKEDSHNEQFF
TRBJ2-1	TRBV7-2	CASSLGLAGNNEQFF
TRBJ2-1	TRBV2	CASSGLAGGPYEQFF
TRBJ2-3	TRBV20-1	CSATTQNPGQGSPDTQYF
TRBJ2-5	TRBV20-1	CSARSGLAGGSETQYF
TRBJ2-3	TRBV7-3	CASSPGGGTDTQYF
TRBJ1-1	TRBV20-1	CSAITPGGGTEAFF
TRBJ1-2	TRBV28	CASSLDRGFGYTF
TRBJ2-1	TRBV11-2	CASSPRLAGDNEQFF
TRBJ2-1	TRBV12-3/TRBV12-4	CASSYVNEQFF
TRBJ2-3	TRBV7-9	CASSLALDTQYF
TRBJ2-5	TRBV5-4	CASSHDPRSRETQYF
TRBJ1-2	TRBV28	CASSRTGDYGYTF
TRBJ1-5	TRBV10-3	CAISERQVSNQPQHF
TRBJ2-1	TRBV11-2	CASSLAGVSYNGQFF
TRBJ2-1	TRBV30	CAWSLVEEQFF
TRBJ2-7	TRBV12-3/TRBV12-4	CASIPRNCYEQYF
TRBJ2-6	TRBV2	CASSANRGRLFSGANVLTF
TRBJ1-2	TRBV29-1	CSVLTGTHYGYTF
TRBJ2-3	TRBV20-1	CSARVASGRRDTQYF
TRBJ1-5	TRBV12-3/TRBV12-4	CASSSQGNQPQHF
TRBJ1-2	TRBV5-1	CASSSDSGGLNYGYTF
TRBJ1-2	TRBV20-1	CSARSREEDGYTF
TRBJ2-1	TRBV2	CASRGPVNEQFF
TRBJ2-1	TRBV6-5	CASSYVAGGGNEQFF
TRBJ2-7	TRBV20-1	CSARDLTYEQYF
TRBJ1-5	TRBV13	CASSLGSSSGAPQHF
TRBJ1-5	TRBV9	CASSPGETDNQPQHF
TRBJ1-6	TRBV27	CASSPRSSDRNTSYNSPLHF
TRBJ2-7	TRBV19	CASSAVGTGASYEQYF
TRBJ2-5	TRBV13	CASSLYSSGVETQYF
TRBJ2-2	TRBV13	CASSSRTSGRFGELFF
TRBJ1-5	TRBV6-1	CASSELSNQPQHF
TRBJ1-1	TRBV18	CASSSGEQGKHAEAFF
TRBJ1-3	TRBV5-1	CASSLGDAGTTIYF
TRBJ2-7	TRBV2	CASSDLVTSGEQYF